Listed below are T cell receptor beta chains from one sample, sequenced in a study of cytomegalovirus exposure and HLA in healthy donors. The data were produced by immunoSEQ multiplex PCR, yet TCRdb's version contains in-frame clones alone and is incomplete. There are 150,000 to 250,000 clones in the sample; roughly 88% occur only once, and 13% lies in the top ten. The sequencing input was PBMCs. These receptors originate from a woman younger than 45 in good health and CMV-seropositive. CDR3s include the opening cysteine and the closing phenylalanine or tryptophan. A D gene is named only where the DNA matches it firmly. Some rows mark clone size as missing; the rest say once, few, many or name a class of expanded clone.

CDR3: CASSSHKQPRGKDEQYF
DNA: TGTGCCAGCAGCTCCCACAAACAGCCCAGGGGGAAGGACGAGCAGTACTTC
J: TRBJ2-7
D: TRBD1
V: TRBV7-9
size: .

CDR3: CSVAGSRNTEAFF
DNA: TGCAGCGTGGCGGGGAGCAGGAACACTGAAGCTTTCTTT
J: TRBJ1-1
D: .
V: TRBV29-1
size: .

CDR3: CATSRVTSGYTDTQYF
DNA: TGTGCCACCAGCAGAGTAACTAGCGGCTACACAGATACGCAGTATTTT
J: TRBJ2-3
D: TRBD2
V: TRBV15
size: .

CDR3: CASERGGYGNQPQHF
DNA: TGTGCCAGCGAAAGGGGGGGTTATGGCAATCAGCCCCAGCATTTT
J: TRBJ1-5
D: .
V: TRBV6-6
size: once

CDR3: CASSVGTGYETQYF
DNA: TGTGCCAGCAGCGTAGGGACAGGGTACGAGACCCAGTACTTC
J: TRBJ2-5
D: TRBD1
V: TRBV9
size: once

CDR3: CAWSPPGTGLSTEAFF
DNA: TGTGCCTGGAGCCCCCCTGGGACAGGGCTGAGTACTGAAGCTTTCTTT
J: TRBJ1-1
D: TRBD1
V: TRBV30
size: .

CDR3: CASSRREPQNTEAFF
DNA: TGTGCCAGCAGCCGGCGGGAACCCCAGAACACTGAAGCTTTCTTT
J: TRBJ1-1
D: .
V: TRBV6-5
size: .

CDR3: CASRGLAGGETQYF
DNA: TGTGCCAGCAGAGGACTAGCGGGAGGGGAGACCCAGTACTTC
J: TRBJ2-5
D: TRBD2
V: TRBV28
size: .

CDR3: CASRPLNTENTEAFF
DNA: TGCGCCAGCCGTCCCCTTAATACAGAGAACACTGAAGCTTTCTTT
J: TRBJ1-1
D: .
V: TRBV5-1
size: .

CDR3: CASSRGGRPNQPQHF
DNA: TGCGCCAGCAGTCGAGGAGGTCGACCTAATCAGCCCCAGCATTTT
J: TRBJ1-5
D: .
V: TRBV10-2
size: .

CDR3: CASSATPYNEQFF
DNA: TGCGCCAGCAGTGCTACGCCCTACAATGAGCAGTTCTTC
J: TRBJ2-1
D: .
V: TRBV10-1
size: once

CDR3: CASSPDSGTQYF
DNA: TGTGCCAGCAGCCCGGATTCGGGGACCCAGTACTTC
J: TRBJ2-5
D: .
V: TRBV7-6
size: .

CDR3: CASSRRSASGPSIPDTQYF
DNA: TGTGCCAGCAGCCGAAGGTCTGCTAGCGGTCCCTCTATCCCAGATACGCAGTATTTT
J: TRBJ2-3
D: TRBD2
V: TRBV4-2
size: .

CDR3: CATSREQPGANVLTF
DNA: TGTGCCACCAGCAGAGAACAGCCAGGGGCCAACGTCCTGACTTTC
J: TRBJ2-6
D: .
V: TRBV15
size: .

CDR3: CASSRGAYSNQPQHF
DNA: TGTGCCAGCAGCAGGGGGGCTTATAGCAATCAGCCCCAGCATTTT
J: TRBJ1-5
D: TRBD1
V: TRBV28
size: .

CDR3: CASMGGNTEAFF
DNA: TGTGCCAGCATGGGGGGGAACACTGAAGCTTTCTTT
J: TRBJ1-1
D: .
V: TRBV6-5
size: .

CDR3: CASGLYGQKAFF
DNA: TGTGCTAGTGGTTTATATGGACAGAAAGCTTTCTTT
J: TRBJ1-1
D: .
V: TRBV12-5
size: .

CDR3: CSVGLAGGLLDTQYF
DNA: TGCAGCGTTGGTTTGGCGGGAGGGCTTTTAGATACGCAGTATTTT
J: TRBJ2-3
D: TRBD2
V: TRBV29-1
size: .

CDR3: CASGTSGTETQYF
DNA: TGTGCTAGCGGGACTAGCGGGACAGAGACCCAGTACTTC
J: TRBJ2-5
D: TRBD2
V: TRBV12-5
size: .

CDR3: CASSPDRGDQPQHF
DNA: TGTGCCAGCAGCCCCGACAGGGGTGATCAGCCCCAGCATTTT
J: TRBJ1-5
D: TRBD1
V: TRBV16
size: .

CDR3: CASSETSGRNTGELFF
DNA: TGCGCCAGCAGCGAAACTAGCGGGAGGAACACCGGGGAGCTGTTTTTT
J: TRBJ2-2
D: TRBD2
V: TRBV5-1
size: once

CDR3: CASSLRLINYEQYF
DNA: TGTGCCAGCAGCTTGCGACTCATTAACTACGAGCAGTACTTC
J: TRBJ2-7
D: .
V: TRBV5-6
size: .

CDR3: CASSAGTGVYEQYF
DNA: TGTGCCAGCTCCGCCGGGACAGGGGTCTACGAGCAGTACTTC
J: TRBJ2-7
D: TRBD1
V: TRBV27
size: .

CDR3: CASSLGAGDGYTF
DNA: TGTGCCAGCAGCTTAGGGGCGGGGGATGGCTACACCTTC
J: TRBJ1-2
D: .
V: TRBV7-8
size: .

CDR3: CAISASSGYNEQFF
DNA: TGTGCCATCAGTGCTTCTAGCGGCTACAATGAGCAGTTCTTC
J: TRBJ2-1
D: TRBD2
V: TRBV10-3
size: .

CDR3: CASSDRPSGIKDTQYF
DNA: TGTGCCAGCAGCGATCGGCCTAGCGGGATTAAAGATACGCAGTATTTT
J: TRBJ2-3
D: TRBD2
V: TRBV7-2
size: .

CDR3: CATSRGQLGDEQYF
DNA: TGTGCCACCAGCAGGGGACAGCTAGGCGACGAGCAGTACTTC
J: TRBJ2-7
D: TRBD1
V: TRBV15
size: .

CDR3: CASRKGGTLNTEAFF
DNA: TGTGCCAGCAGGAAGGGGGGGACCTTGAACACTGAAGCTTTCTTT
J: TRBJ1-1
D: .
V: TRBV28
size: .

CDR3: CASSSSSGRTDTQYF
DNA: TGTGCCAGCAGCAGTTCTAGCGGACGCACAGATACGCAGTATTTT
J: TRBJ2-3
D: TRBD2
V: TRBV7-9
size: .

CDR3: CASSLFRGTANSGANVLTF
DNA: TGTGCCAGCAGCTTATTTCGGGGGACAGCGAACTCTGGGGCCAACGTCCTGACTTTC
J: TRBJ2-6
D: .
V: TRBV7-6
size: once

CDR3: CASSFTGSGFQETQYF
DNA: TGCGCCAGCAGCTTTACCGGTAGCGGGTTCCAAGAGACCCAGTACTTC
J: TRBJ2-5
D: TRBD2
V: TRBV5-1
size: .

CDR3: CASSQGQGSYGYTF
DNA: TGTGCCAGCAGCCAGGGACAGGGTTCCTATGGCTACACCTTC
J: TRBJ1-2
D: TRBD1
V: TRBV2
size: many

CDR3: CASSADSNYGYTF
DNA: TGTGCCAGCTCAGCGGACAGCAACTATGGCTACACCTTC
J: TRBJ1-2
D: .
V: TRBV18
size: .

CDR3: CASRRIQGGTGELFF
DNA: TGTGCCAGCAGGCGCATACAAGGCGGCACCGGGGAGCTGTTTTTT
J: TRBJ2-2
D: .
V: TRBV7-2
size: .

CDR3: CASSLVQGHEQYF
DNA: TGTGCCAGCAGCTTAGTACAGGGCCACGAGCAGTACTTC
J: TRBJ2-7
D: .
V: TRBV7-2
size: .

CDR3: CASSFPGLAASGDTQYF
DNA: TGTGCCAGCAGCTTTCCCGGACTAGCGGCCTCAGGAGATACGCAGTATTTT
J: TRBJ2-3
D: TRBD2
V: TRBV11-2
size: once

CDR3: CASSLPTSASEQFF
DNA: TGCGCCAGCAGCTTGCCCACTTCGGCTAGTGAGCAGTTCTTC
J: TRBJ2-1
D: .
V: TRBV5-1
size: .

CDR3: CASRDPSVLSTDTQYF
DNA: TGCGCCAGCAGAGACCCTAGCGTGCTTAGCACAGATACGCAGTATTTT
J: TRBJ2-3
D: .
V: TRBV5-1
size: .

CDR3: CSVMIVDEQFF
DNA: TGCAGCGTCATGATCGTAGATGAGCAGTTCTTC
J: TRBJ2-1
D: .
V: TRBV29-1
size: .

CDR3: CASSRSGSRTKNIQYF
DNA: TGTGCCAGCAGCCGTAGCGGGAGCAGAACCAAAAACATTCAGTACTTC
J: TRBJ2-4
D: TRBD2
V: TRBV27
size: .

CDR3: CSATPQGANTEAFF
DNA: TGCAGCGCGACCCCGCAGGGGGCGAACACTGAAGCTTTCTTT
J: TRBJ1-1
D: TRBD1
V: TRBV29-1
size: once

CDR3: CASNRRGSSYEQYF
DNA: TGTGCCAGCAACCGCAGGGGGAGCTCCTACGAGCAGTACTTC
J: TRBJ2-7
D: TRBD1
V: TRBV6-6
size: .

CDR3: CASSAGLSSTDTQYF
DNA: TGCGCCAGCAGCGCAGGACTATCTAGCACAGATACGCAGTATTTT
J: TRBJ2-3
D: .
V: TRBV5-1
size: .

CDR3: CASSLSPGGQLEAFF
DNA: TGTGCCAGCAGTTTATCCCCAGGGGGGCAACTTGAAGCTTTCTTT
J: TRBJ1-1
D: TRBD1
V: TRBV27
size: .

CDR3: CASSYQGAHGELFF
DNA: TGTGCCAGCAGTTATCAGGGGGCCCACGGGGAGCTGTTTTTT
J: TRBJ2-2
D: TRBD1
V: TRBV2
size: .

CDR3: CASFLNPQGGQETQYF
DNA: TGTGCCAGCTTCCTAAACCCGCAAGGGGGCCAAGAGACCCAGTACTTC
J: TRBJ2-5
D: .
V: TRBV5-6
size: .

CDR3: CASSLRGAGANVLTF
DNA: TGTGCCAGCAGTTTACGAGGTGCTGGGGCCAACGTCCTGACTTTC
J: TRBJ2-6
D: .
V: TRBV27
size: .

CDR3: CAIGAGEVTGELFF
DNA: TGTGCCATCGGGGCCGGGGAGGTCACCGGGGAGCTGTTTTTT
J: TRBJ2-2
D: .
V: TRBV15
size: few

CDR3: CASSPAGGVYGYTF
DNA: TGTGCCAGTAGTCCGGCAGGGGGAGTTTATGGCTACACCTTC
J: TRBJ1-2
D: TRBD1
V: TRBV19
size: few

CDR3: CASSLSTGSSYEQYF
DNA: TGTGCCAGCAGTTTATCGACGGGGAGCTCCTACGAGCAGTACTTC
J: TRBJ2-7
D: .
V: TRBV27
size: .

CDR3: CASSSRYRDSNTEAFF
DNA: TGTGCCAGCAGTTCCCGCTACCGGGACAGCAACACTGAAGCTTTCTTT
J: TRBJ1-1
D: TRBD1
V: TRBV28
size: .

CDR3: CASSLAPTESYEQYF
DNA: TGCGCCAGCAGCTTGGCTCCGACGGAGAGCTACGAGCAGTACTTC
J: TRBJ2-7
D: .
V: TRBV5-1
size: .

CDR3: CASSGSPWGPYGYTF
DNA: TGTGCCAGCAGCGGAAGTCCATGGGGGCCCTATGGCTACACCTTC
J: TRBJ1-2
D: .
V: TRBV9
size: .

CDR3: CASSVATTNTEAFF
DNA: TGTGCCAGCAGCGTAGCTACTACGAACACTGAAGCTTTCTTT
J: TRBJ1-1
D: .
V: TRBV9
size: .

CDR3: CASSLSGETTFF
DNA: TGCGCCAGCAGCTTGTCGGGGGAGACAACTTTCTTT
J: TRBJ1-1
D: .
V: TRBV5-1
size: .